This TCR beta chain appears in the sequencing data of a study of blood T cell repertoires in COVID-19. Study context: Specimens from acute and convalescent COVID-19 originated in the United States, Italy and Spain.

The germline gives CDR1 SGHTA, CDR2 FQGNSA. CDR3 length: 12 amino acids. Trimming removed 5 bases at V and 5 bases at J, with 10 bases between. This clone was counted only a few times. Per the original data handling: Using reference gene primer amplification, nucleated cell counts were estimated. Clones were sequenced by immunoSEQ multiplex PCR, and TCRdb holds only the in-frame ones, with some missing. The V and J calls and clone size were taken over from that table, and D and trimming were inferred from the DNA. The sample contains under 200,000 clones, roughly 79% of which appear only once. Sequencing was done on a sample of peripheral blood. This clonotype was obtained from a man aged 60 to 75 with active or convalescent COVID-19. The chain couples TRBV7-2 to TRBJ2-7, with D tentatively TRBD2 (5 bases). In DNA, the CDR3 is TGTGCCAGCAGCCCCGGGGTTAACGAGCAGTACTTC. Translating it yields CASSPGVNEQYF. The full variable domain, with the rest looked up from reference TRBV7-2 and TRBJ2-7, is GAGVSQSPSNKVTEKGKDVELRCDPISGHTALYWYRQSLGQGLEFLIYFQGNSAPDKSGLPSDRFSAERTGGSVSTLTIQRTQQEDSAVYLCASSPGVNEQYFGPGTRLTVT.